The 26 T cell receptor beta chains below come from one sample, sequenced in a study of CD8 T cells in Susac syndrome. RNA was extracted with the RNeasy kit, and a quantity of roughly 0.45 to 1 ug was reverse transcribed using random hexamers. One entry per CDR3 protein results from TCRdb running MiXCR on the immunoSEQ multiplex PCR reads. Of 400,000 or so distinct CDR3 sequences in the sample, 85% to 90% were seen once. Specimen: CD8+ T cells from PBMCs. All receptors derive from a human donor with multiple sclerosis.

The chain employs TRBV7-9 and TRBJ2-7, with 13 bases identical to TRBD2. After removal of 6 bases from V and 3 bases from J, the junction contained 8 bases not matched to a gene. The CDR3 is 16 residues long. Per germline, CDR1 SEHNR and CDR2 FQNEAQ (reference sequence). CDR3 DNA: TGTGCCAGCAGTCGGACCGGGACTAGCGGGAACTACGAGCAGTACTTC. The encoded protein is CASSRTGTSGNYEQYF.

The chain recombines TRBV27 with TRBJ2-7, with a tentative D call TRBD2 (7 bases). The ends were cut back, 1 base at V and 5 bases at J, with 12 bases in the middle. The germline V gene encodes CDR1 MNHEY and CDR2 SMNVEV (reference sequence). This CDR3 spans 14 amino acids. The CDR3 spells CASSLLGGPNEQYF. In DNA form, the CDR3 reads TGTGCCAGCAGTTTATTGGGGGGGCCCAACGAGCAGTACTTC.

This chain uses TRBV11-2 with TRBJ2-3; 10 positions agree with TRBD2. Germline V gene data show CDR1 as SGHAT and CDR2 as FQNNGV. The J segment lost 3 bases and the V segment lost 0 bases, leaving 6 bases of the junction unmatched. This CDR3 has 17 amino acids. As DNA, the CDR3 is TGTGCCAGCAGCTTAGATCTAGCGGGAGCGGTGACAGATACGCAGTATTTT. Amino acids: CASSLDLAGAVTDTQYF. Full variable domain (remainder filled in from reference TRBV11-2 and TRBJ2-3): EAGVAQSPRYKIIEKRQSVAFWCNPISGHATLYWYQQILGQGPKLLIQFQNNGVVDDSQLPKDRFSAERLKGVDSTLKIQPAKLEDSAVYLCASSLDLAGAVTDTQYFGPGTRLTVL.

V and J are TRBV5-1 and TRBJ2-3; TRBD2 matches 13 bases. V dropped 0 bases and J dropped 0; count of bases not matched to a gene: 4. There are 18 residues in the CDR3. Germline V gene data show CDR1 as SGHRS and CDR2 as YFSETQ. In nucleotides, the CDR3 is TGCGCCAGCAGCTTGGGACTAGCGGGGGGAAATAGCACAGATACGCAGTATTTT. Translated: CASSLGLAGGNSTDTQYF.

The sample holds one count of this clonotype. V usage is TRBV7-3 and J usage is TRBJ2-3; 12 bases agree with TRBD2. The CDR3 covers 18 residues. The J segment lost 0 bases and the V segment lost 0 bases, leaving 4 bases of the junction unmatched. Germline V lookup: CDR1 SGHTA, CDR2 FQGTGA. This chain's CDR3 is CASSLTPGTSGSTDTQYF. The CDR3 DNA reads as TGTGCCAGCAGCTTAACCCCAGGGACTAGCGGGAGCACAGATACGCAGTATTTT.

A single count supports this clonotype. The germline gene is not matched at one end of the junction; a read error may be the cause. The CDR3 DNA reads TGCAGTGCCAGAGAAGGGACAGGAGTCTCCTCGGCCGCTTTCTTT. It codes for CSAREGTGVSSAAFF. V and J are TRBV20-1 and TRBJ1-1; 8 bases align to TRBD1. Germline V gene data show CDR1 as DFQATT and CDR2 as SNEGSKA (reference sequence). This CDR3 is 15 amino acids long.

The CDR3 DNA sequence: TGCGCCAGCAGCTCCCCACAAGAGACCCAGTACTTC. As protein: CASSSPQETQYF. The chain employs TRBV5-1 and TRBJ2-5; D is ambiguous. The CDR3 sequence is 12 residues long. V was clipped by 3 bases and J by 2 bases, with 5 bases between them. The V gene's germline CDR1 is SGHRS and CDR2 YFSETQ. The whole variable domain, remainder taken from reference TRBV5-1 and TRBJ2-5, is KAGVTQTPRYLIKTRGQQVTLSCSPISGHRSVSWYQQTPGQGLQFLFEYFSETQRNKGNFPGRFSGRQFSNSRSEMNVSTLELGDSALYLCASSSPQETQYFGPGTRLLVL.

The genes are TRBV18 and TRBJ2-5; 8 positions agree with TRBD1. Per germline, CDR1 KGHSH and CDR2 LQKENI. The CDR3 runs 16 residues. With V trimmed by 2 bases and J by 4 bases, 9 bases remained unmatched. CDR3 region: CASSPTDRAWGETQYF. CDR3 nucleotide sequence: TGTGCCAGCTCACCAACGGACAGGGCCTGGGGAGAGACCCAGTACTTC.

The V gene is TRBV11-2, the J gene TRBJ2-1, with 10 bases identical to TRBD2. Germline CDR1 SGHAT, CDR2 FQNNGV. This CDR3 contains 16 residues. Trimming took 5 bases from V and 7 from J; bases not matched to a gene: 11. CDR3 DNA sequence: TGTGCCAGCAGCAACCCTACTAGCGGGGTCGGAAATGAGCAGTTCTTC. It translates to CASSNPTSGVGNEQFF.

This clonotype has a count of ten or more. The chain uses TRBV6-1 and TRBJ2-5; perhaps TRBD1 as D (6 bases). The V gene lost 6 bases and the J gene lost 5 bases, with 13 bases spanning the gap. This CDR3 has 13 residues. Germline V gene data show CDR1 as MNHNS and CDR2 as SASEGT. In DNA form, the CDR3 reads TGTGCCAGCAGCGACACAGGGCGGGAGACCCAGTACTTC. Translation gives CASSDTGRETQYF.

This clonotype has only a few counts. This chain links TRBV6-1 with TRBJ1-2, with D unclear. This CDR3 has 14 residues. Germline values: CDR1 MNHNS, CDR2 SASEGT. Between the trimmed V and J ends, which lost 6 bases and 2 bases, there was a span of 13 bases. The CDR3 loop reads CASSHPPANYGYTF. The CDR3 nucleotides read TGTGCCAGCAGCCACCCTCCAGCCAACTATGGCTACACCTTC.

The J gene is TRBJ2-6, the V gene TRBV28; D not resolved. Germline V gene sequence: CDR1 MDHEN, CDR2 SYDVKM. Trimming stripped 5 bases from V and 2 bases from J, with 10 bases between. The CDR3 loop spans 15 amino acids. CDR3 coding DNA: TGTGCCAGCAGTCCGGTCAGACCTGGGGCCAACGTCCTGACTTTC. Its protein is CASSPVRPGANVLTF.

V and J are TRBV5-6 and TRBJ2-1; perhaps TRBD2 as D (5 bases). Germline CDR1 reads SGHDT; CDR2 reads YYEEEE. The CDR3 is 16 amino acids. The V and J ends lost 1 base and 0 bases respectively, with 11 bases between them. The CDR3 DNA is TGTGCCAGCAGCTTGTATCCGGGGAGCTCCTACAATGAGCAGTTCTTC. Protein: CASSLYPGSSYNEQFF.

The rearrangement joins TRBV6-1 to TRBJ1-5, with 8 positions matching TRBD1. Germline CDR1 reads MNHNS; CDR2 reads SASEGT. The CDR3 loop spans 15 amino acids. V lost 3 bases and J lost 7; bases outside the gene matches: 8. The CDR3 region has the DNA TGTGCCAGCAGTGAGTGGACAGGGAGGTTGCAGCCCCAGCATTTT. Translation gives CASSEWTGRLQPQHF.

This sequence joins TRBV19 and TRBJ2-1; a possible D gene is TRBD2 (6 bases). CDR3 length: 15 amino acids. Deletions cut 6 bases from V and 5 bases from J, with 17 bases between. Germline CDR1 LNHDA, CDR2 SQIVND (reference sequence). CDR3 loop: CASRSPSARHNEQFF. The CDR3 DNA sequence: TGTGCCAGTAGATCCCCTAGCGCTAGACACAATGAGCAGTTCTTC.

Remarks on this clonotype: The junction does not match germline at one end; this may be a read error. The chain employs TRBV25-1 and TRBJ2-7; maybe TRBD2 (7 bases). The CDR3 sequence is 11 residues long. CDR1 is MGHDK, CDR2 SYGVNS, per germline. DNA of the CDR3: TGTGCCAGCATAGAAGGGGGGGAGATTCACTTC. It yields the protein CASIEGGEIHF.

V gene TRBV6-5 combines with J gene TRBJ2-1, with 9 bases identical to TRBD1. The CDR3 is made up of 14 amino acids. Germline V gene sequence: CDR1 MNHEY, CDR2 SVGAGI. After removal of 5 bases from V and 6 bases from J, the junction contained 5 bases not matched to a gene. CDR3 in DNA: TGTGCCAGCAGTCCTGGGACAGGGTCCAATGAGCAGTTCTTC. Its translation: CASSPGTGSNEQFF.

This clonotype was recorded only once. V gene TRBV6-5 combines with J gene TRBJ2-1; no clear D. The CDR3 is 13 residues long. The V end was cut by 5 bases, the J end by 13 bases, with 18 bases between. Germline V gene lookup returns CDR1 MNHEY and CDR2 SVGAGI. CDR3: CASSPIWGSEQFF. CDR3 coding DNA: TGTGCCAGCAGTCCCATCTGGGGAAGTGAACAGTTCTTC.

This clonotype was detected only a few times. The J gene is TRBJ2-7, the V gene TRBV5-4, with 7 bases aligning to TRBD2. The CDR3 totals 14 residues. Germline V gene lookup returns CDR1 SGHNT and CDR2 YYREEE (reference sequence). Trimming took 7 bases from V and 2 from J; bases not matched to a gene: 9. The CDR3 loop reads CASSRLSGAYEQYF. CDR3 in DNA: TGTGCCAGCTCCCGACTAAGCGGGGCCTACGAGCAGTACTTC.

This chain joins TRBV28 and TRBJ1-1; D may be TRBD1 (5 bases). V lost 7 bases and J 0 bases, leaving 15 bases between the germline ends. Germline assignment: CDR1 MDHEN and CDR2 SYDVKM. This CDR3 is 15 amino acids long. This CDR3 reads CASTTDGAMNTEAFF. CDR3 bases: TGTGCCAGCACCACGGACGGGGCAATGAACACTGAAGCTTTCTTT.

This clonotype occurred once. The chain couples TRBV12-3 or TRBV12-4 to TRBJ1-3, with D maybe TRBD1 (6 bases). This CDR3 is 15 amino acids long. The germline V and J ends were trimmed by 4 bases and 0 bases, with 10 bases remaining between them. CDR3 in DNA: TGTGCCAGCAGTTCCCGGGACAACTCTGGAAACACCATATATTTT. Translating gives CASSSRDNSGNTIYF.

J is TRBJ1-1 and V is TRBV27; tentatively, D is TRBD1 (5 bases). CDR3 length: 13 amino acids. Trimming shortened V by 5 bases and J by 4 bases, and 11 bases separated the two germline ends. Germline V gene data show CDR1 as MNHEY and CDR2 as SMNVEV (reference sequence). The CDR3 nucleotides read TGTGCCAGCAGTCCTTCACAGGTCACTGAAGCTTTCTTT. Its protein is CASSPSQVTEAFF.

This clonotype was detected only once. V is TRBV27 and J is TRBJ2-1; TRBD2 agrees at 9 bases. The V gene's germline CDR1 is MNHEY and CDR2 SMNVEV (reference sequence). V lost 2 bases and J lost 3; bases outside the gene matches: 5. This CDR3 comprises 16 residues. DNA for the CDR3: TGTGCCAGCAGTTTACTCGGACTAGCGCTCTACAATGAGCAGTTCTTC. Protein: CASSLLGLALYNEQFF.

The CDR3 region is CASSQVQESYEQYF. The CDR3 nucleotides are TGCGCCAGCAGCCAGGTACAGGAATCTTACGAGCAGTACTTC. The chain carries TRBV4-1 and TRBJ2-7; perhaps TRBD1 as D (5 bases). Between the trimmed V and J ends, which lost 3 bases and 4 bases, there was a span of 13 bases. CDR3 size: 14 residues. Germline V lookup: CDR1 MGHRA, CDR2 YSYEKL.

The chain recombines TRBV29-1 with TRBJ2-2, with 9 bases that match TRBD1. This CDR3 contains 14 residues. The V segment lost 7 bases and the J segment 6 bases; nucleotides outside the gene matches: 9. In germline, CDR1 is SQVTM, CDR2 ANQGSEA. CDR3 protein: CSATGTGRAGELFF. The CDR3 bases are TGCAGCGCCACCGGGACAGGGCGGGCCGGGGAGCTGTTTTTT.

This clonotype was seen a few times. The V and J genes are TRBV19 and TRBJ2-1, with D unclear. This CDR3 comprises 14 residues. V shed 5 bases and J shed 1 base, with 9 bases lying between them. Looked up from germline, CDR1 is LNHDA and CDR2 is SQIVND (reference sequence). The chain's CDR3 is CASSPRSSYNEQFF. CDR3 coding DNA: TGTGCCAGTAGTCCCCGAAGTTCCTACAATGAGCAGTTCTTC.